The sequence of this T cell receptor beta chain was determined in a study of T cell responses to AZD1222 COVID-19 vaccine. Whole-study results and caveats: In the spike-specific TCR repertoire, nearly half reportedly target unmutated variant regions. Baseline seropositivity characterized only a handful of AZD1222 recipients. The study sampled repertoires only after the peak T cell response.

Trimming at V came to 3 bases and at J to 7 bases, leaving 10 bases not matched to a gene. The CDR3 runs to 15 residues. The germline V gene has CDR1 SGHTA and CDR2 FQGNSA. Concerning this clone itself: What it recognizes is unknown.

Clones were read by immunoSEQ multiplex PCR, and TCRdb kept only the in-frame ones, dropping some. Here the sample spans 99,000 or so clones, over 80% being singletons. Specimen: peripheral blood, collected on day 0 of AZD1222 vaccination. The receptor comes from an adult in good health. V is TRBV7-2 and J is TRBJ2-5, with 8 bases matching TRBD2. The chain's CDR3 is CASSFTSGPTSTQYF. Here the CDR3 DNA reads TGTGCCAGCAGCTTTACTAGCGGCCCCACGTCGACCCAGTACTTC.